The subject of this entry is one T cell receptor beta chain. Its matching antigen is unknown. The data derive from a study of post-analysis software for immune sequencing data. Study background: Disease trajectories encompassed relapsing-remitting, secondary progressive and progressive-relapsing multiple sclerosis. Study observations and caveats: Multiple sclerosis patients showed significantly lower normalized Chao1 diversity than controls did. Elevated frequency relative to controls characterized four to six TRBV segments in patients, TRBV5-6, TRBV5-1 and TRBV20-1 among them.

The CDR3 extends over 15 amino acids. Trimming at V came to 5 bases and at J to 13 bases, leaving 16 bases not matched to a gene. Germline V gene lookup returns CDR1 DFQATT and CDR2 SNEGSKA (reference sequence). cDNA libraries of TCR beta carried unique molecular identifiers. From the PCR reads, TCRdb called clonotypes with MiXCR, one entry per CDR3 protein. The table has about 540,000 distinct CDR3 sequences, around 31% seen once. The receptor was isolated from a girl aged 2-17 years with multiple sclerosis. Sequencing input: blood. V usage is TRBV20-1 and J usage is TRBJ2-1, with 11 bases matching TRBD2. DNA for the CDR3: TGCAGTGCTCTTAGCGGGGGGGCGGCCAAAGAGACCCAGTTCTTC. This codes for CSALSGGAAKETQFF.